This record concerns one TCR beta chain sequence. Its antigen is unidentified. Here immunoSEQ multiplex PCR was the method, and the copy in TCRdb shows in-frame clones only, minus some. The sample contains roughly 10,000 clones, about 52% of which appear only once. This entry comes from a study of STAT3 mutations in large granular lymphocyte leukemia. As for the study in general: Immunosuppressive therapy was given to more than half of T-LGLL patients.

Losses at the gene ends were 7 bases for V and 6 bases for J; bases not matched to a gene: 3. There are 13 residues in the CDR3. Germline V gene data show CDR1 as SQVTM and CDR2 as ANQGSEA. Findings and limits, study-wide: In T-cell large granular lymphocyte leukemia, about half of patients showed multiple immunodominant subclonotypes. Differing intervals and regimens complicate linking therapy response to clone burden. In several patients, dominant TCR clone burden exceeded STAT3 mutant burden.

The clonotype was recovered from a boy younger than 18 with T-cell large granular lymphocyte leukemia. Some clones in this sample may be carry-over from other donors' samples. V is TRBV29-1 and J is TRBJ2-1; 13 nucleotides agree with TRBD2. The material sequenced was peripheral blood mononuclear cells. This CDR3 reads CSGGLAGFNEQFF. CDR3 nucleotide sequence: TGCAGCGGGGGACTAGCGGGATTCAATGAGCAGTTCTTC.